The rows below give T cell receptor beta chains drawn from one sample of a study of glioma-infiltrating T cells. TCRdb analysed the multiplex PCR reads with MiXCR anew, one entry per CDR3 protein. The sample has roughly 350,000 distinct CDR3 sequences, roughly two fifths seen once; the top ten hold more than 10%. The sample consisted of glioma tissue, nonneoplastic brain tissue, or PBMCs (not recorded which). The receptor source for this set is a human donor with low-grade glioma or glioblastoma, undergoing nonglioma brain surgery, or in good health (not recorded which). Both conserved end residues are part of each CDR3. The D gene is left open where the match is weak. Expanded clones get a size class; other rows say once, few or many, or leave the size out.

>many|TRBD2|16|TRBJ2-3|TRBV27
CASSSGTRTNTDTQYF
TGTGCCAGCAGTTCCGGGACTAGAACAAACACAGATACGCAGTATTTT
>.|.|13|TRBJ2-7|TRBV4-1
CASSEVLGYEQYF
TGCGCCAGCAGCGAGGTACTAGGCTACGAGCAGTACTTC
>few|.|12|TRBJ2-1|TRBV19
CASSTEYNEQFF
TGTGCCAGTAGTACCGAGTACAATGAGCAGTTCTTC
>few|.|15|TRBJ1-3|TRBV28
CASSPGSVSGNTIYF
TGTGCCAGCAGCCCGGGTTCGGTCTCTGGAAACACCATATATTTT
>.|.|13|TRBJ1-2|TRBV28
CASREQSLYGYTF
TGTGCCAGCAGAGAACAGAGCCTCTATGGCTACACCTTC
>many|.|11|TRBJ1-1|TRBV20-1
CSARIHTEAFF
TGCAGTGCTAGAATACACACTGAAGCTTTCTTT
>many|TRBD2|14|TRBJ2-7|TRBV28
CASSWTSGSGEQYF
TGTGCCAGCAGTTGGACTAGCGGCAGCGGGGAGCAGTACTTC
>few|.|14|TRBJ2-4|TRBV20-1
CSARGPWGQNIQYF
TGCAGTGCTAGAGGTCCCTGGGGCCAAAACATTCAGTACTTC
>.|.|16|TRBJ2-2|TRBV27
CASSFWGRSNAGELFF
TGTGCTAGCAGTTTTTGGGGCAGGTCGAACGCCGGGGAGCTGTTTTTT
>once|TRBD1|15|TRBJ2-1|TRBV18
CASSPTTGAYNEQFF
TGTGCCAGCTCACCAACGACAGGGGCCTACAATGAGCAGTTCTTC
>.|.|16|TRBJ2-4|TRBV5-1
CASSLTPGVAKNIQYF
TGCGCCAGCAGCTTAACTCCCGGGGTGGCCAAAAACATTCAGTACTTC
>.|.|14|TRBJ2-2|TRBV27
CASSLDPVGGELFF
TGTGCCAGCAGTCTCGACCCAGTTGGCGGGGAGCTGTTTTTT
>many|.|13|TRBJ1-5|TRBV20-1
CSVRTATHQPQHF
TGCAGTGTCAGGACAGCCACCCATCAGCCCCAGCATTTT
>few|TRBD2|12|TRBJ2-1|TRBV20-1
CSGAGEYDEQFF
TGCAGTGGAGCGGGAGAGTACGATGAGCAGTTCTTC
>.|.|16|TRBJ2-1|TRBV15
CATSRGLQSSYNEQFF
TGTGCCACCAGCAGAGGGTTACAGAGCTCCTACAATGAGCAGTTCTTC
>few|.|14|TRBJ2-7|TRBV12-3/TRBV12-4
CASSHPAETYEQYF
TGTGCCAGCAGTCACCCAGCGGAGACCTACGAGCAGTACTTC
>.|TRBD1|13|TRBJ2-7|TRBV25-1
CASSEGGQGEQYF
TGTGCCAGCAGTGAAGGGGGACAGGGCGAGCAGTACTTC
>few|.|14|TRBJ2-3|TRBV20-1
CSASQAGSTDTQYF
TGCAGTGCTAGTCAAGCAGGAAGCACAGATACGCAGTATTTT
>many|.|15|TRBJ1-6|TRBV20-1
CSARAGARRNSPLHF
TGCAGTGCTAGGGCAGGGGCCAGGAGGAATTCACCCCTCCACTTT
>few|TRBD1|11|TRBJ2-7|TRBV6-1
CASSSGQGQYF
TGTGCCAGCAGTTCAGGACAGGGACAGTACTTC
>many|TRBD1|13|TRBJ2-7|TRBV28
CASSRDSSYEQYF
TGTGCCAGCAGTCGGGACAGTTCCTACGAGCAGTACTTC
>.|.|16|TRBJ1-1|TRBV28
CASSLRARAMNTEAFF
TGTGCCAGCAGTTTACGGGCTCGGGCCATGAACACTGAAGCTTTCTTT
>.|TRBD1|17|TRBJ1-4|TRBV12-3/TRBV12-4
CASSPGTGGQLRRELFF
TGTGCCAGCAGTCCCGGGACAGGGGGCCAGTTAAGAAGGGAACTGTTTTTT
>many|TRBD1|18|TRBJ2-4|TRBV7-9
CASSLLTGGYAAKNIQYF
TGTGCCAGCAGCTTATTGACAGGGGGGTATGCAGCCAAAAACATTCAGTACTTC
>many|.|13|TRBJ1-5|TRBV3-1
CASSQDRDQPQHF
TGTGCCAGCAGCCAAGATCGGGATCAGCCCCAGCATTTT
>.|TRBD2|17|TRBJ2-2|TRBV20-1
CSADFTSTSGRPGELFF
TGCAGTGCTGACTTCACCTCGACTAGCGGGAGACCCGGGGAGCTGTTTTTT
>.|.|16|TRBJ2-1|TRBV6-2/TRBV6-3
CASSYDSGNGGNGQFF
TGTGCCAGCAGTTACGATAGTGGCAATGGTGGAAATGGGCAGTTCTTC
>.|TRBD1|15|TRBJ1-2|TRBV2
CASSRDRGSFYGYTF
TGTGCCAGCAGCCGGGACAGGGGGTCCTTCTATGGCTACACCTTC
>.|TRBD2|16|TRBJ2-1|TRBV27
CASSPNNLAGAEEQFF
TGTGCCAGCAGTCCCAATAACTTAGCGGGAGCAGAAGAGCAGTTCTTC
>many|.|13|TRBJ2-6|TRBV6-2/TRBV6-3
CASRRTGANVLTF
TGTGCCAGCAGACGAACCGGGGCCAACGTCCTGACTTTC
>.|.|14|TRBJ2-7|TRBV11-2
CASSLRAGFHEQYF
TGTGCCAGCAGTCTGCGGGCGGGATTCCACGAGCAGTACTTC
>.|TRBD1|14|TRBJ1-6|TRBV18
CDSSPTGVDSPLHF
TGTGACAGCTCACCAACAGGGGTTGATTCACCCCTCCACTTT
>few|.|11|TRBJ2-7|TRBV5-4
CASSLEGEQYF
TGTGCCAGCAGCTTGGAAGGGGAGCAGTACTTC
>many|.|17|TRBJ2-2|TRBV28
CASSPQEVGATTGELFF
TGTGCCAGCAGTCCCCAGGAGGTTGGAGCGACCACCGGGGAGCTGTTTTTT
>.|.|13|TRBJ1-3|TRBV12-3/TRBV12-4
CATQGNSGNTIYF
TGTGCCACCCAGGGTAACTCTGGAAACACCATATATTTT
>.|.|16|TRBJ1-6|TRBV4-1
CASSQDDGGYNSPLHF
TGCGCCAGCAGCCAAGACGACGGAGGATATAATTCACCCCTCCACTTT
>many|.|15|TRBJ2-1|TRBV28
CASSGAGSHYNEQFF
TGTGCCAGCAGTGGGGCCGGCAGCCATTACAATGAGCAGTTCTTC
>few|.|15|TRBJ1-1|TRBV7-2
CASSFNSLRFTEAFF
TGTGCCAGCAGCTTCAACAGTTTGAGATTCACTGAAGCTTTCTTT
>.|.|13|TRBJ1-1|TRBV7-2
CASRSDGSPEAFF
TGTGCCAGCAGATCAGACGGGTCTCCTGAAGCTTTCTTT
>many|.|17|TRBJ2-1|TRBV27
CASSLASSHGLSIEQFF
TGTGCCAGCAGTTTGGCTTCCTCACACGGACTATCGATTGAGCAGTTCTTC
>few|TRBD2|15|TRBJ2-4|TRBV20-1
CSAREPVAGGNIQYF
TGCAGTGCTAGAGAGCCCGTAGCGGGAGGAAACATTCAGTACTTC
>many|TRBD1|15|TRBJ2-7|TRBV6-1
CASSQGTDYFYEQYF
TGTGCCAGCAGTCAAGGGACAGACTATTTCTACGAGCAGTACTTC
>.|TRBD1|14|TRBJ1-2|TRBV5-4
CASRMDRRLYGYTF
TGTGCCAGCAGAATGGACAGGAGACTCTATGGCTACACCTTC
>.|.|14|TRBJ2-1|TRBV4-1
CASRQGGSYNEQFF
TGCGCCAGCAGACAAGGAGGCTCCTACAATGAGCAGTTCTTC
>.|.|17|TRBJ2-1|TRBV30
CAWSVKWKRVTDNEQFF
TGTGCCTGGAGTGTAAAGTGGAAGCGGGTCACTGACAATGAGCAGTTCTTC
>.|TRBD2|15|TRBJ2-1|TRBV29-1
CSVVLAGLLYNEQFF
TGCAGCGTTGTCTTAGCGGGCCTACTATACAATGAGCAGTTCTTC
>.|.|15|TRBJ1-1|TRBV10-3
CAISELGQLNTEAFF
TGTGCCATCAGTGAGCTAGGACAGCTGAATACTGAAGCTTTCTTT
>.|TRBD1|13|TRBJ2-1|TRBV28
CAPGQGIYNEQFF
TGTGCCCCCGGACAGGGGATCTACAATGAGCAGTTCTTC
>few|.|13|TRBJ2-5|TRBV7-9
CASSWTYQETQYF
TGTGCCAGCAGCTGGACATACCAAGAGACCCAGTACTTC
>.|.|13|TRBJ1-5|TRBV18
CASSTYSNQPQHF
TGTGCCAGCTCAACTTATAGCAATCAGCCCCAGCATTTT
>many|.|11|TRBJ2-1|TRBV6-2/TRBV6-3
CASSPAFEQFF
TGTGCCAGCAGCCCGGCCTTCGAGCAGTTCTTC